The T cell receptor beta chain under discussion was sequenced for a study of T cell responses to AZD1222 COVID-19 vaccine. Data came from immunoSEQ multiplex PCR; TCRdb stores just in-frame clones and leaves some out. This table has some 120,000 clones, 87% appearing once. The J segment lost 4 bases and the V segment lost 0 bases, leaving 11 bases of the junction unmatched. The germline V gene encodes CDR1 MNHEY and CDR2 SMNVEV (reference sequence). CDR3 length: 19 residues. This specimen was peripheral blood, taken on day 0 of AZD1222 vaccination. This receptor was taken from an adult in good health. The chain combines TRBV27 with TRBJ2-6; TRBD2 matches at 8 bases. The CDR3 region has the DNA TGTGCCAGCAGTTTATCCCCGGGTAGCGGGGCGGGAGGGGCCAACGTCCTGACTTTC. As protein: CASSLSPGSGAGGANVLTF. Full variable domain (remainder filled in from reference TRBV27 and TRBJ2-6): EAQVTQNPRYLITVTGKKLTVTCSQNMNHEYMSWYRQDPGLGLRQIYYSMNVEVTDKGDVPEGYKVSRKEKRNFPLILESPSPNQTSLYFCASSLSPGSGAGGANVLTFGAGSRLTVL.